The source of this T cell receptor beta chain is a study of cytomegalovirus exposure and HLA in healthy donors (dated by TCRdb to about 2017). Turning to the overall study: The 500 to 800 repertoires of the first cohort and the 120 or so validation repertoires were produced on the same platform, according to a later analysis. To predict cytomegalovirus infection status, the study combined high-throughput TCR immunosequencing, statistical association of individual TCRs with disease status, and machine learning. The aim of the study was to test whether cataloging public T cell receptors could identify signatures of past pathogen exposure. Along with the roughly 670-subject first cohort, a separate validation cohort of 120 different subjects was used.

The library was made by the immunoSEQ multiplex PCR assay. The paper's data handling went like this. A statistical classification framework was developed to diagnose cytomegalovirus status using the catalog of TCR beta chain sequences. Sourced from immuneACCESS, this table was stored by TCRdb with only in-frame sequences that have V and J called. A share of the clones is absent; for the studies checked, an unresolved V gene accounts for under half, and the remainder has no known explanation. That table supplies the V and J calls and clone size; D and trimming were determined from the DNA. The sample includes about 250,000 clones, with 85% to 90% observed a single time. The ten largest clones add up to 2.6% of the sample. From its cysteine to its phenylalanine, the CDR3 spans 13 amino acids. Kept here is only the CDR3 DNA, which spans 39 bases and is read in frame from base 1. V and J are trimmed by 6 bases and 4 bases, and the gene matches miss 3 bases of the junction. The germline V gene sets CDR1 to MDHEN and CDR2 to SYDVKM.

What the study reported, not specific to this receptor: A later analysis had no HLA typing for the validation cohort, so co-occurrence there was scored across all 110 or so repertoires. Across donors, most TCR sequences were observed very rarely, whereas some public TCRs were present in many individuals. A later analysis found that TCRs clustered in the first cohort also tended to co-occur in the 95 to 150 validation repertoires, with 94% of cluster scores above 0. Cytomegalovirus status was reported to be diagnosed by the classifier with high specificity and sensitivity in both the original and validation cohorts. Three of the identified cytomegalovirus-associated TCR beta chains were confirmed in vitro to be specific for cytomegalovirus antigens. The study listed over 150 TCR beta chains as associated with cytomegalovirus. It was suggested by the authors that the approach could potentially be generalized to other disease states and immunological phenotypes.

The donors belonged to the validation cohort of under 150 subjects, which was separate from the roughly 680-subject first cohort. A note on this clone: Its antigen target is currently unknown. Base quality data are lacking; no much larger clone is found one base away.

Sequencing was done on a sample of PBMCs. This receptor was taken from a man aged 18-30 years in good health and CMV-seronegative. Recombination joined TRBV28 with TRBJ1-5, with 7 junctional bases fitting TRBD1. The DNA sequence is as follows: TGTGCCAGCAGGCAGGGGGTGAATCAGCCCCAGCATTTT. This yields the protein CASRQGVNQPQHF.